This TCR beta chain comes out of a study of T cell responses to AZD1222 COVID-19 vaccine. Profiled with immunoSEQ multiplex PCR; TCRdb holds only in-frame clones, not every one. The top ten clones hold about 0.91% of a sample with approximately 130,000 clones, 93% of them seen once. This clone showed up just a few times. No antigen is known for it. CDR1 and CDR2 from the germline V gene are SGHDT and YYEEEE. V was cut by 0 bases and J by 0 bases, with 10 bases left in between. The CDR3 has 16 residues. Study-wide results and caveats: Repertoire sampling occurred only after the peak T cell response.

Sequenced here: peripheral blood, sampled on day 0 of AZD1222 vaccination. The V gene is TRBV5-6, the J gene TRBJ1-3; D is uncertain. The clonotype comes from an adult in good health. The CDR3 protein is CASSLDRFDSGNTIYF. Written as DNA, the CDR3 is TGTGCCAGCAGCTTGGACAGATTTGACTCTGGAAACACCATATATTTT.